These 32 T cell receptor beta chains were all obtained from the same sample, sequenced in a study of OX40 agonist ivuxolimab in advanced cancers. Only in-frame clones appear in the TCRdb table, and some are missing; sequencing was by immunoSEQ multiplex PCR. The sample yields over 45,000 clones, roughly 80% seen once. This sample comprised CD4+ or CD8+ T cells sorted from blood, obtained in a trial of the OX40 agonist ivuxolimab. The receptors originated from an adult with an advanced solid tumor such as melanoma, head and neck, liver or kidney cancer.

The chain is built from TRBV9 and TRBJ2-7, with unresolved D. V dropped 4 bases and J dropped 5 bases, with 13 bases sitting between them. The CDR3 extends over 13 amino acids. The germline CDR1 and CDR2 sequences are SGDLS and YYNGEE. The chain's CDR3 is CASSSHKIDEQYF. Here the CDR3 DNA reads TGTGCCAGCAGCTCTCACAAGATTGACGAGCAGTACTTC.

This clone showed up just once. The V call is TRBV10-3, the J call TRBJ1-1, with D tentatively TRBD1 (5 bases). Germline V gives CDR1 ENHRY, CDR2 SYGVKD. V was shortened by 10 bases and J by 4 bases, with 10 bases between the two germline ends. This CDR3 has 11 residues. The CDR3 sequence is CASKGSTEAFF. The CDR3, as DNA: TGTGCCAGCAAGGGGAGCACTGAAGCTTTCTTT.

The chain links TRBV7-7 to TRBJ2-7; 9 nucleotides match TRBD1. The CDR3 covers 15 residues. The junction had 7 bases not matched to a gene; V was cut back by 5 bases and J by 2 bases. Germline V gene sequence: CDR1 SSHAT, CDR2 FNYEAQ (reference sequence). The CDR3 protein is CASSLGQGSAYEQYF. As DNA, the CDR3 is TGTGCCAGCAGCCTCGGACAGGGGTCCGCCTACGAGCAGTACTTC.

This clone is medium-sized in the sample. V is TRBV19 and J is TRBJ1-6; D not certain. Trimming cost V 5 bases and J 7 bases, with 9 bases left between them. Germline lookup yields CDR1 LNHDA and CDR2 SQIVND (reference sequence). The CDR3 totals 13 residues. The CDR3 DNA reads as TGTGCCAGTAGTCCGAAGTCGAATTCACCCCTCCACTTT. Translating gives CASSPKSNSPLHF.

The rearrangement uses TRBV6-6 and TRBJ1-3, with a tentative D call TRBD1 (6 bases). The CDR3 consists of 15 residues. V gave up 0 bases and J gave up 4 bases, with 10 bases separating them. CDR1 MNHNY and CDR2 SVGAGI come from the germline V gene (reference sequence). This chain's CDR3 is CASSYSGRGGNTIYF. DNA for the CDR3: TGTGCCAGCAGTTACTCTGGGAGGGGGGGAAACACCATATATTTT.

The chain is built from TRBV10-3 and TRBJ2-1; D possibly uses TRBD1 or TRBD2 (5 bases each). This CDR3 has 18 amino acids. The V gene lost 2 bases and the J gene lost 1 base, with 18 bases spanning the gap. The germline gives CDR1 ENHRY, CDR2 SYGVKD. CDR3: CAISERGGLASSYNEQFF. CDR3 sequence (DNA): TGTGCCATCAGTGAGCGGGGCGGGTTAGCGAGTTCCTACAATGAGCAGTTCTTC.

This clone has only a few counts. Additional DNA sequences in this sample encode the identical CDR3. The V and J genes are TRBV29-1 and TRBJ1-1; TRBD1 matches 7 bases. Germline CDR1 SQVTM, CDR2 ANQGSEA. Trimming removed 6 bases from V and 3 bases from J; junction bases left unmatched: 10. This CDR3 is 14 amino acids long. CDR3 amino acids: CSVEGDRGDTEAFF. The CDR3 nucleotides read TGCAGCGTCGAGGGGGACAGAGGGGACACTGAAGCTTTCTTT.

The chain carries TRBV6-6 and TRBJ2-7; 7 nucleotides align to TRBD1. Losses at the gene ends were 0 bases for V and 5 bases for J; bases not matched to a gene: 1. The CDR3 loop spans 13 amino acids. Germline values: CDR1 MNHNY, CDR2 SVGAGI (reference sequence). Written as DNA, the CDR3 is TGTGCCAGCAGTTACTCGACAGGGAACGAGCAGTACTTC. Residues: CASSYSTGNEQYF.

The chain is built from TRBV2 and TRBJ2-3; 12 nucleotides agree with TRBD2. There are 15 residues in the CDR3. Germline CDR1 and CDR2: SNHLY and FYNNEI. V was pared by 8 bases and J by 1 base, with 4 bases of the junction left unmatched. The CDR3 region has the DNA TGTGCCAGCCCGAGACTAGCGGGGGGCACAGATACGCAGTATTTT. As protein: CASPRLAGGTDTQYF.

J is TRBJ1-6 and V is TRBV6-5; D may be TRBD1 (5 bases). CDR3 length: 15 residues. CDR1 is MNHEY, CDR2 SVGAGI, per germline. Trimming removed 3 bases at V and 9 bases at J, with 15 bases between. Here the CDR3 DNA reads TGTGCCAGCAGTTATGCGGGACTGCAAGGTTCACCCCTCCACTTT. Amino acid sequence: CASSYAGLQGSPLHF.

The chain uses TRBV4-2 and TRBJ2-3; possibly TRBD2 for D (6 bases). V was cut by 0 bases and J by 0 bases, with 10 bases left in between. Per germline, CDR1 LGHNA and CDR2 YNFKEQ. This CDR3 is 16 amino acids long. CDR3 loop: CASSQEGRESTDTQYF. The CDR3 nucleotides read TGTGCCAGCAGCCAAGAAGGGCGGGAAAGCACAGATACGCAGTATTTT.

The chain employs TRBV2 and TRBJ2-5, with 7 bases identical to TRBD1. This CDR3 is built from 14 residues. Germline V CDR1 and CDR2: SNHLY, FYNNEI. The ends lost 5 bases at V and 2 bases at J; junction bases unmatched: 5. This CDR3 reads CASSKKTGQETQYF. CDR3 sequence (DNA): TGTGCCAGCAGTAAAAAGACAGGGCAAGAGACCCAGTACTTC.

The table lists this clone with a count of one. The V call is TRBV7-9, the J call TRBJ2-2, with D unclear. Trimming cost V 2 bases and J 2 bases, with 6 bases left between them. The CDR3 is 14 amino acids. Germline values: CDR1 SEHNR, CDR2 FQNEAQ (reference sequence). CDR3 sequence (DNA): TGTGCCAGCAGCTTACAGGCCAACACCGGGGAGCTGTTTTTT. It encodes CASSLQANTGELFF.

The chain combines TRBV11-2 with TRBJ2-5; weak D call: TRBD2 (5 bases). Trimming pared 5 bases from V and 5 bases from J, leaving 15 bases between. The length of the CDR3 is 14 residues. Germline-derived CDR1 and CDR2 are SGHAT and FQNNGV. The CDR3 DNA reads TGTGCCAGCAGCCCCCCGGCGGGTCGGGAGACCCAGTACTTC. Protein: CASSPPAGRETQYF.

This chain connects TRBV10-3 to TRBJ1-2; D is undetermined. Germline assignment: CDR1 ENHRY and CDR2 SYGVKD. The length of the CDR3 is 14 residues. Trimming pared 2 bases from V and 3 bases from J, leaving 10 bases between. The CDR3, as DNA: TGTGCCATCAGTGAGAACTTTTATGACTATGGCTACACCTTC. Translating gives CAISENFYDYGYTF.

CDR3 protein: CASSWGRDGYTF. DNA of the CDR3: TGTGCCAGCAGTTGGGGCAGAGATGGCTACACCTTC. J is TRBJ1-2 and V is TRBV6-1; a possible D gene is TRBD1 (5 bases). The CDR3 is made up of 12 amino acids. The V end lost 5 bases, the J end lost 6 bases, and 10 bases lay between the germline ends. Germline CDR1 MNHNS, CDR2 SASEGT.

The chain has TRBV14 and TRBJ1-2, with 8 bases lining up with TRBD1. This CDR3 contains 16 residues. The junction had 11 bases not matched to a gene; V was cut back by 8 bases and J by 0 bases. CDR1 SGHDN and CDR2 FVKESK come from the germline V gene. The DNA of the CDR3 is TGTGCCAGCTCGAAAGGACAGGGCCCATCTAACTATGGCTACACCTTC. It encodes CASSKGQGPSNYGYTF.

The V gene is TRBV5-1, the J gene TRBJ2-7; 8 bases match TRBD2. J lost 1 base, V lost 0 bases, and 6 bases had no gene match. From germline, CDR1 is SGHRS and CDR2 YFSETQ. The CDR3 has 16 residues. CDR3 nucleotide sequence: TGCGCCAGCAGCTTGGGGGGACTAGTCCTTTCCTACGAGCAGTACTTC. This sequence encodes CASSLGGLVLSYEQYF.

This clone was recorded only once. The CDR3 sequence: CASSQDPTGSETQYF. DNA for the CDR3: TGCGCCAGCAGCCAAGATCCAACAGGGAGCGAGACCCAGTACTTC. V is TRBV4-1 and J is TRBJ2-5; D might be TRBD1 (6 bases). Germline-derived CDR1 and CDR2 are MGHRA and YSYEKL. With 0 bases removed from V and 5 bases from J, the gap between germline ends came to 13 bases. The CDR3 runs 15 residues.

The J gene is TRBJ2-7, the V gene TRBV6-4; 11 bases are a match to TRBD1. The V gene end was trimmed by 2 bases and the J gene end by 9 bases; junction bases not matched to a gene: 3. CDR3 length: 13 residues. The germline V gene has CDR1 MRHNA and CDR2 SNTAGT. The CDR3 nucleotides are TGTGCCAGCAGTGACGGGACAGGGGGTGTGCAGTACTTC. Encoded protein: CASSDGTGGVQYF.

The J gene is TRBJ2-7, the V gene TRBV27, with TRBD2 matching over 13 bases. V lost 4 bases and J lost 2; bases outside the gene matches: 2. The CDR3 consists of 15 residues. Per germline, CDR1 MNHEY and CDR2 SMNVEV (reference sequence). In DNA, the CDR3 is TGTGCCAGCAGTTCCGGACTAGCGGGGGCCTACGAGCAGTACTTC. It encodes CASSSGLAGAYEQYF.

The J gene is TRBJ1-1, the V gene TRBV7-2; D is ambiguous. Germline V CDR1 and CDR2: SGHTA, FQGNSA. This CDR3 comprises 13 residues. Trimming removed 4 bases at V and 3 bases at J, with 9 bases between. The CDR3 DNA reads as TGTGCCAGCAGCTGGTCTGGAGACACTGAAGCTTTCTTT. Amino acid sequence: CASSWSGDTEAFF.

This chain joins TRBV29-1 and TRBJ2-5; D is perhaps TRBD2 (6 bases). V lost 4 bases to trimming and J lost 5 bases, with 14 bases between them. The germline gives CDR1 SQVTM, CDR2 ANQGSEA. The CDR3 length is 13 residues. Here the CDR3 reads CSVGEVGQETQYF. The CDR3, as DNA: TGCAGCGTTGGGGAGGTGGGGCAGGAGACCCAGTACTTC.

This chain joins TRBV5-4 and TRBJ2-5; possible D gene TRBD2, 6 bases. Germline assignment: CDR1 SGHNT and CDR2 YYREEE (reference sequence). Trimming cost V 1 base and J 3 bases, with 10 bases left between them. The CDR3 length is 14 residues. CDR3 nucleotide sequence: TGTGCCAGCAGCTTGCCCTGGGGGGAAGAGACCCAGTACTTC. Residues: CASSLPWGEETQYF. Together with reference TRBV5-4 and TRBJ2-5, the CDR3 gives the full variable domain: ETGVTQSPTHLIKTRGQQVTLRCSSQSGHNTVSWYQQALGQGPQFIFQYYREEENGRGNFPPRFSGLQFPNYSSELNVNALELDDSALYLCASSLPWGEETQYFGPGTRLLVL.

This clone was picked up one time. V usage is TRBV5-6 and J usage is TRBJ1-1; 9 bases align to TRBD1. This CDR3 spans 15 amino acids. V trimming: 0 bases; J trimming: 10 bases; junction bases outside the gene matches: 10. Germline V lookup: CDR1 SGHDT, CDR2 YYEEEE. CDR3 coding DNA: TGTGCCAGCAGCTTGGACGGGGACAGGGCCCGAGGAGCTTTCTTT. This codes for CASSLDGDRARGAFF.

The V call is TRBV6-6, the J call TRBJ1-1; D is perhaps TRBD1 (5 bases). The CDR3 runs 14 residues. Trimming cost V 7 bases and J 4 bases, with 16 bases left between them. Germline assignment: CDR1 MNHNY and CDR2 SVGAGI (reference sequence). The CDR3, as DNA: TGTGCCAGCAACCCCACTACGGGGGGCACTGAAGCTTTCTTT. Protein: CASNPTTGGTEAFF.

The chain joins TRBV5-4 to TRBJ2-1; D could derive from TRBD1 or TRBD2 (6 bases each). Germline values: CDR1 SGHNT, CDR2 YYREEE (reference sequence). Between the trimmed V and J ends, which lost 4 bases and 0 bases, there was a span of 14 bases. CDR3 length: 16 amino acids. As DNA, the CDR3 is TGTGCCAGCAGCCTTCGAGGGGGGCACTCCTACAATGAGCAGTTCTTC. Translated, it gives CASSLRGGHSYNEQFF.

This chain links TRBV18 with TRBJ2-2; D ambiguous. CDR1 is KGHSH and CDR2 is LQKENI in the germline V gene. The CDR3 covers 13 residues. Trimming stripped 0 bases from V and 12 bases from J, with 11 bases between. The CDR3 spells CASSPPAIVQLFF. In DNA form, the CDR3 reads TGTGCCAGCTCACCACCGGCCATCGTGCAGCTGTTTTTT.

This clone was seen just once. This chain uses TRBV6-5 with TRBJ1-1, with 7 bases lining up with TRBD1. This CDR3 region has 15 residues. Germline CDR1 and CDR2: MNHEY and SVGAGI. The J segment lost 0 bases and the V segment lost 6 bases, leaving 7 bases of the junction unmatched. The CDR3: CASRRDRSMNTEAFF. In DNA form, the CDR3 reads TGTGCCAGCAGGAGGGACAGATCCATGAACACTGAAGCTTTCTTT.

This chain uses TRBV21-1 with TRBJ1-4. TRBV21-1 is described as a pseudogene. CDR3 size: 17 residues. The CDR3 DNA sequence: TGTGCCAGCAGCAAAGCGATAAGGGGGGCGATTCGGGAAAAACTGTTTTTT. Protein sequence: CASSKAIRGAIREKLFF.

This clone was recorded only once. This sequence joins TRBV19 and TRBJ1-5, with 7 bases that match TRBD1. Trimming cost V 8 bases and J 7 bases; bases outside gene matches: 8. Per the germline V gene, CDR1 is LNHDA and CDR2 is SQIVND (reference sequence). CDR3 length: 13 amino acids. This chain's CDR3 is CASQGRGQQPQHF. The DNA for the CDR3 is TGTGCCAGTCAGGGGAGGGGGCAACAGCCCCAGCATTTT.

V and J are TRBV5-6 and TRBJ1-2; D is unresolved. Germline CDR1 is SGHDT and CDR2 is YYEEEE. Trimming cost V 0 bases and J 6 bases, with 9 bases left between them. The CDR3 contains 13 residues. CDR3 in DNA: TGTGCCAGCAGCTTGGCCAATCTAAATGGCTACACCTTC. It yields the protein CASSLANLNGYTF. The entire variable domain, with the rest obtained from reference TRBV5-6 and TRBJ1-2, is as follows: DAGVTQSPTHLIKTRGQQVTLRCSPKSGHDTVSWYQQALGQGPQFIFQYYEEEERQRGNFPDRFSGHQFPNYSSELNVNALLLGDSALYLCASSLANLNGYTFGSGTRLTVV.